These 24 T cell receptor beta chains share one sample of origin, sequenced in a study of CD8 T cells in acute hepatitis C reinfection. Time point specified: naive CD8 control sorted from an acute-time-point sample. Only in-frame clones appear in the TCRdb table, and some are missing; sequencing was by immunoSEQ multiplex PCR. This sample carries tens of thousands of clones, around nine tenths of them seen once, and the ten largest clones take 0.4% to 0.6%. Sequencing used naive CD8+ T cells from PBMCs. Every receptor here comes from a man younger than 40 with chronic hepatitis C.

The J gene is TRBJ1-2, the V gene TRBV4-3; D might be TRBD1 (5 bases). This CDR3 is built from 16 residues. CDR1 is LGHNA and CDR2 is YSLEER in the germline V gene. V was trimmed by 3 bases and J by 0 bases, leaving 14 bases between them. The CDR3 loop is CASSQSLGASNYGYTF. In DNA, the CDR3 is TGCGCCAGCAGCCAGTCCCTAGGGGCCTCTAACTATGGCTACACCTTC.

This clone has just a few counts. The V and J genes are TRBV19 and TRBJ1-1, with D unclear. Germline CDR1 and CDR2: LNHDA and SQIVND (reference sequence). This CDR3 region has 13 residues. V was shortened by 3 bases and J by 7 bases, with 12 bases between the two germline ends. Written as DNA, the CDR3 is TGTGCCAGTAGTATTGTCCGGGAGAATGAAGCTTTCTTT. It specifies CASSIVRENEAFF.

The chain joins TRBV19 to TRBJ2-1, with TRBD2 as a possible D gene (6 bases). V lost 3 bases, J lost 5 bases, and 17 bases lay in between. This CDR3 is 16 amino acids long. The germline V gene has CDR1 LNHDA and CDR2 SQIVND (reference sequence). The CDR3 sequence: CASSINPGEVHNEQFF. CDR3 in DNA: TGTGCCAGTAGTATCAACCCGGGGGAGGTGCACAATGAGCAGTTCTTC.

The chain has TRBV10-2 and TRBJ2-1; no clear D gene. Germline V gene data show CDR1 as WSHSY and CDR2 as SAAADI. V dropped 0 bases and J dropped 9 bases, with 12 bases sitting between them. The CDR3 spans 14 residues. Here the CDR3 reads CASSESIPRREQFF. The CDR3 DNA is TGCGCCAGCAGTGAGTCGATCCCCCGGCGTGAGCAGTTCTTC.

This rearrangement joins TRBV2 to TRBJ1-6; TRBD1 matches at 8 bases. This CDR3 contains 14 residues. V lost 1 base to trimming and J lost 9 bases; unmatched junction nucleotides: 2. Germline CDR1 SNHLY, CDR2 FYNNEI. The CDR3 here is CASSEGTGPSPLHF. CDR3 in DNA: TGTGCCAGCAGTGAAGGGACAGGGCCTTCACCCCTCCACTTT.

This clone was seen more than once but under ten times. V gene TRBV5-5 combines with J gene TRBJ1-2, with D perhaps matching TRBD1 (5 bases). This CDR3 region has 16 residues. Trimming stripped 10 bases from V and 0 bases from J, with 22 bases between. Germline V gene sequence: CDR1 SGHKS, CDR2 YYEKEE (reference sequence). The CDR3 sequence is CAAPVERGIANYGYTF. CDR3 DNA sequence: TGTGCCGCACCCGTGGAGAGGGGAATAGCTAACTATGGCTACACCTTC. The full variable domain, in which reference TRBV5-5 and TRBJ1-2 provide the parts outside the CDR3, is DAGVTQSPTHLIKTRGQQVTLRCSPISGHKSVSWYQQVLGQGPQFIFQYYEKEERGRGNFPDRFSARQFPNYSSELNVNALLLGDSALYLCAAPVERGIANYGYTFGSGTRLTVV.

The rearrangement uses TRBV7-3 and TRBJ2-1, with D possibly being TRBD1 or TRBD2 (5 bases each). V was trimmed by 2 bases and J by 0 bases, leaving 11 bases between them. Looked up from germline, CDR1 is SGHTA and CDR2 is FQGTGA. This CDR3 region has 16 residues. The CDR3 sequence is CASSLLGVSSYNEQFF. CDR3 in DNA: TGTGCCAGCAGCTTATTGGGGGTCAGCTCCTACAATGAGCAGTTCTTC.

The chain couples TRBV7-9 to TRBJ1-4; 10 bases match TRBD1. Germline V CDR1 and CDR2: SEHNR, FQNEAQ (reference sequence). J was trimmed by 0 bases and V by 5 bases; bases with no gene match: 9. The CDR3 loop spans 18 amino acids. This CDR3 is CASSPGTGVTTTNEKLFF. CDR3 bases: TGTGCCAGCAGCCCAGGGACAGGGGTTACCACAACTAATGAAAAACTGTTTTTT.

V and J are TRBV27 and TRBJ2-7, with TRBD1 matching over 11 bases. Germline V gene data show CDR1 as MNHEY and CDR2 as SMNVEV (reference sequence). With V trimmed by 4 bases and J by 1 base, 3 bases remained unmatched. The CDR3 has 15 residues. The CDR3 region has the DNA TGTGCCAGCAGTTGGGGACAGGGGGAGTCCTACGAGCAGTACTTC. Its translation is CASSWGQGESYEQYF.

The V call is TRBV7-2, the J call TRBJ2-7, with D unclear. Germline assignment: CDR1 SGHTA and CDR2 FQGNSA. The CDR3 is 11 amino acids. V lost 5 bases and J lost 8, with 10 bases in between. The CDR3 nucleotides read TGTGCCAGCAGCCTCGACCGGCAGCAGTACTTC. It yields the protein CASSLDRQQYF.

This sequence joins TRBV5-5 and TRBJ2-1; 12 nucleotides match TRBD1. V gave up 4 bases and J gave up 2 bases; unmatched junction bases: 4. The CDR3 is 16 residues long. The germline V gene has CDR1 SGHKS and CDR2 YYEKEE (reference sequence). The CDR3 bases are TGTGCCAGCAGCGGGACAGGGGGCGGAACCTACAATGAGCAGTTCTTC. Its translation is CASSGTGGGTYNEQFF. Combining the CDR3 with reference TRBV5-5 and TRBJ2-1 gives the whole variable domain DAGVTQSPTHLIKTRGQQVTLRCSPISGHKSVSWYQQVLGQGPQFIFQYYEKEERGRGNFPDRFSARQFPNYSSELNVNALLLGDSALYLCASSGTGGGTYNEQFFGPGTRLTVL.

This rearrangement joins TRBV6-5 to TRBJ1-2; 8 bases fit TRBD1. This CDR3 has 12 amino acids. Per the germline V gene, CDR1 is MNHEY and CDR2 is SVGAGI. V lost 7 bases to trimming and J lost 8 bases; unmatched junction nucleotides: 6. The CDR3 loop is CASTQGARGYTF. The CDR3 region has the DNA TGTGCCAGCACTCAGGGGGCTCGGGGCTACACCTTC.

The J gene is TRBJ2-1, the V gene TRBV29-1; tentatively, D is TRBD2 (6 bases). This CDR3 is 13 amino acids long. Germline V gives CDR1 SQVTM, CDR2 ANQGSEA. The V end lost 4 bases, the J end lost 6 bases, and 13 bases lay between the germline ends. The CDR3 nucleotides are TGCAGCGTTGTTCGAGGACTAACCAATGAGCAGTTCTTC. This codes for CSVVRGLTNEQFF.

The DNA for the CDR3 is TGTGCCAGCAGTGAATACGGCGGGAGGGCTAATGAGCAGTTCTTC. Protein: CASSEYGGRANEQFF. The chain recombines TRBV2 with TRBJ2-1; 9 bases map to TRBD2. V dropped 2 bases and J dropped 7; count of bases not matched to a gene: 6. CDR1 and CDR2 from the germline V gene are SNHLY and FYNNEI. This CDR3 spans 15 amino acids.

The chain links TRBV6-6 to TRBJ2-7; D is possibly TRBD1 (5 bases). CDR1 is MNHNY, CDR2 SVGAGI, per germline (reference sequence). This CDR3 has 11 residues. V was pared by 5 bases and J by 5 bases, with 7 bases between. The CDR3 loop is CASSQGHEQYF. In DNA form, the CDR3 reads TGTGCCAGCAGTCAGGGCCACGAGCAGTACTTC.

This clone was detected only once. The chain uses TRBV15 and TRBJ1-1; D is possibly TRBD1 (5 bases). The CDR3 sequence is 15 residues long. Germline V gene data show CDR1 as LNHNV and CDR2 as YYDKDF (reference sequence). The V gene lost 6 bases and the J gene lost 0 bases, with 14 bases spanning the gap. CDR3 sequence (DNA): TGTGCCACCAGTTGGGGGGAAGGATTGAACACTGAAGCTTTCTTT. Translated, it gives CATSWGEGLNTEAFF.

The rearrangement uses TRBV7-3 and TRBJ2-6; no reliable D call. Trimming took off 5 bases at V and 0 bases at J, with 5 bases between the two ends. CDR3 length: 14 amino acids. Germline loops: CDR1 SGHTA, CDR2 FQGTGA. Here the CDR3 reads CASSPFSGANVLTF. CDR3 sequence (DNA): TGTGCCAGCAGCCCCTTCTCTGGGGCCAACGTCCTGACTTTC.

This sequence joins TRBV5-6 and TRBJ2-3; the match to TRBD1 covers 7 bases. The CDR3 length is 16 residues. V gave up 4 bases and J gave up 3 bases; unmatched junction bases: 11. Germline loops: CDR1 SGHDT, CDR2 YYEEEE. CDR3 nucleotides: TGTGCCAGCAGCATTACGGGACAGCCTGGGACAGATACGCAGTATTTT. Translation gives CASSITGQPGTDTQYF.

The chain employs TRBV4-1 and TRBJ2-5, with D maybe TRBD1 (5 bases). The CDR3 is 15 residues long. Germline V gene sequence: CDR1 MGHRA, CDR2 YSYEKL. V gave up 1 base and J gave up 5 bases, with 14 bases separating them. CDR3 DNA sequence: TGCGCCAGCAGCCAAGTCTCTCAGGGTTCGGAGACCCAGTACTTC. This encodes CASSQVSQGSETQYF.

The DNA of the CDR3 is TGCGCCAGCAGCCAAGAATCATCCGGTTACAATGAGCAGTTCTTC. Protein sequence: CASSQESSGYNEQFF. The rearrangement links TRBV4-1 to TRBJ2-1, with no clear D. In germline, CDR1 is MGHRA, CDR2 YSYEKL. Trimming cost V 0 bases and J 4 bases, with 10 bases left between them. This CDR3 has 15 residues.

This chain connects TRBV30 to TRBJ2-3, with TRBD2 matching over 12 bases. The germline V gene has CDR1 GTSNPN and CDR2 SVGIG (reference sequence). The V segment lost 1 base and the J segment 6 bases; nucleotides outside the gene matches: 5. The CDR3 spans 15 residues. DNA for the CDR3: TGTGCCTGGAGTGCCACGACTAGCGGGGGCGATACGCAGTATTTT. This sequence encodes CAWSATTSGGDTQYF.

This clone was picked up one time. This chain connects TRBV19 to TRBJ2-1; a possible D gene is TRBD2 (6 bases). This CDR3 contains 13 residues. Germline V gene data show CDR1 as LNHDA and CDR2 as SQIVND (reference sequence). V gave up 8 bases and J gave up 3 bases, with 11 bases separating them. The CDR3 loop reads CASSPGLYNEQFF. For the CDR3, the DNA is TGTGCCAGTTCTCCGGGACTCTACAATGAGCAGTTCTTC.

This CDR3 reads CASSGGPIEAFF. Written as DNA, the CDR3 is TGTGCCAGCAGTGGGGGCCCTATTGAAGCTTTCTTT. This chain links TRBV25-1 with TRBJ1-1; tentatively, D is TRBD1 (5 bases). Germline CDR1 reads MGHDK; CDR2 reads SYGVNS. V lost 4 bases and J 7 bases, leaving 10 bases between the germline ends. This CDR3 contains 12 residues.

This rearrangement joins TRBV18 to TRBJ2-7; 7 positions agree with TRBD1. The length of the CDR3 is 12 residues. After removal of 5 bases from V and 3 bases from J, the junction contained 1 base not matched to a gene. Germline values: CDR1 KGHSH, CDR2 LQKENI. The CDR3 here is CASSGDSYEQYF. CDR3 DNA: TGTGCCAGCTCAGGGGACAGCTACGAGCAGTACTTC.